This T cell receptor (beta chain) was identified during a study of control samples from healthy donors and cancer patients. Sequenced by immunoSEQ multiplex PCR; TCRdb stores in-frame clones only, minus some. The profile covers 130,000 or so clones, with about nine tenths appearing a single time and 6% to 9.5% taken by the ten largest. The ends lost 8 bases at V and 0 bases at J; junction bases unmatched: 5. Germline V gene sequence: CDR1 MGHRA, CDR2 YSYEKL. The CDR3 has 17 residues. The chain uses TRBV4-1 and TRBJ2-2; 14 positions match TRBD2. The TCR originated in a man aged 50-59 years with head and neck cancer. Material: PBMCs. This CDR3 reads CASFGLAGGTNTGELFF. The CDR3 bases are TGCGCCAGCTTTGGACTAGCGGGAGGCACGAACACCGGGGAGCTGTTTTTT.